The rows below give T cell receptor beta chains drawn from one sample of a study of T cells in Graves' hyperthyroidism and ophthalmopathy. TCRdb recomputed calls from the multiplex PCR reads with MiXCR, one row per CDR3 protein. The sample shows 550,000 to 850,000 distinct CDR3 sequences, 18% of them seen only once. Sequencing used blood. These receptors all stem from a woman between 50 and 59 years old with Graves' hyperthyroidism that later progressed to Graves' ophthalmopathy. Each CDR3 is given with its conserved first and last residue. Fields, in order: V gene, D gene, J gene, clone size, CDR3 protein, CDR3 DNA. D genes are given only for firm matches. A clone size is listed for some rows: how often the clone was seen (once, few, many), or a class if it is expanded.

V gene: TRBV12-5
D gene: -
J gene: TRBJ2-7
clone size: -
CDR3 protein: CASGLVEFEQYF
CDR3 DNA: TGTGCTAGTGGTTTGGTTGAGTTCGAGCAGTACTTC

V gene: TRBV3-1
D gene: -
J gene: TRBJ2-1
clone size: many
CDR3 protein: CASSQVGLLNNEQFF
CDR3 DNA: TGTGCCAGCAGCCAAGTGGGACTTTTAAACAATGAGCAGTTCTTC

V gene: TRBV18
D gene: TRBD1
J gene: TRBJ2-2
clone size: -
CDR3 protein: CASSAGTGTLNTGELFF
CDR3 DNA: TGTGCCAGCTCAGCCGGGACAGGGACCTTGAACACCGGGGAGCTGTTTTTT

V gene: TRBV2
D gene: -
J gene: TRBJ1-1
clone size: many
CDR3 protein: CASSEGSGGTEAFF
CDR3 DNA: TGTGCCAGCAGTGAAGGTTCGGGAGGCACTGAAGCTTTCTTT

V gene: TRBV4-1
D gene: -
J gene: TRBJ2-7
clone size: few
CDR3 protein: CASSQDPENYEQYF
CDR3 DNA: TGCGCCAGCAGCCAAGACCCTGAGAACTACGAGCAGTACTTC

V gene: TRBV6-2/TRBV6-3
D gene: -
J gene: TRBJ2-1
clone size: few
CDR3 protein: CASSYLRTDNEQFF
CDR3 DNA: TGTGCCAGCAGTTACCTAAGGACAGACAATGAGCAGTTCTTC

V gene: TRBV6-1
D gene: TRBD1
J gene: TRBJ1-1
clone size: -
CDR3 protein: CASRDRGPYNMEAFF
CDR3 DNA: TGTGCCAGCAGGGACAGGGGTCCTTATAACATGGAAGCTTTCTTT

V gene: TRBV24-1
D gene: -
J gene: TRBJ1-2
clone size: many
CDR3 protein: CATSDSRENGYTF
CDR3 DNA: TGTGCCACCAGTGATTCGAGGGAGAATGGCTACACCTTC

V gene: TRBV5-1
D gene: TRBD1
J gene: TRBJ2-5
clone size: -
CDR3 protein: CASSLVAGQGAVSETQYF
CDR3 DNA: TGCGCCAGCAGCTTGGTGGCGGGACAGGGGGCCGTTTCGGAGACCCAGTACTTC

V gene: TRBV6-5
D gene: -
J gene: TRBJ2-2
clone size: -
CDR3 protein: CASSYRGAGELFF
CDR3 DNA: TGTGCCAGCAGTTACCGCGGGGCCGGGGAGCTGTTTTTT

V gene: TRBV7-9
D gene: -
J gene: TRBJ2-7
clone size: -
CDR3 protein: CASTRDKSSYEQYF
CDR3 DNA: TGTGCCAGCACCAGGGACAAGAGCTCCTACGAGCAGTACTTC

V gene: TRBV12-3/TRBV12-4
D gene: TRBD2
J gene: TRBJ2-3
clone size: -
CDR3 protein: CASRGGSYSDTQYF
CDR3 DNA: TGTGCCAGCAGGGGCGGGAGTTACTCAGATACGCAGTATTTT

V gene: TRBV13
D gene: -
J gene: TRBJ2-1
clone size: -
CDR3 protein: CASSWTPGPQFF
CDR3 DNA: TGTGCCAGCAGCTGGACCCCCGGGCCCCAGTTCTTC

V gene: TRBV15
D gene: TRBD2
J gene: TRBJ2-3
clone size: few
CDR3 protein: CATSRDNSGGATDTQYF
CDR3 DNA: TGTGCCACCAGCAGAGATAATAGCGGGGGGGCAACAGATACGCAGTATTTT

V gene: TRBV3-1
D gene: TRBD1
J gene: TRBJ2-3
clone size: many
CDR3 protein: CASSAQDRGGSDTQYF
CDR3 DNA: TGTGCCAGCAGCGCACAGGACAGGGGTGGTTCCGATACGCAGTATTTT

V gene: TRBV3-1
D gene: -
J gene: TRBJ2-7
clone size: many
CDR3 protein: CASSQVGQGWDEQYF
CDR3 DNA: TGTGCCAGCAGCCAAGTGGGCCAGGGTTGGGACGAGCAGTACTTC

V gene: TRBV3-1
D gene: TRBD1
J gene: TRBJ2-2
clone size: -
CDR3 protein: CASSQDIGQGAAGELFF
CDR3 DNA: TGTGCCAGCAGCCAAGATATAGGACAGGGGGCGGCCGGGGAGCTGTTTTTT

V gene: TRBV11-2
D gene: -
J gene: TRBJ2-5
clone size: many
CDR3 protein: CASSLSRALETQYF
CDR3 DNA: TGTGCCAGCAGTCTTTCCCGGGCTTTGGAGACCCAGTACTTC

V gene: TRBV20-1
D gene: TRBD2
J gene: TRBJ2-5
clone size: few
CDR3 protein: CSASLAGVETQYF
CDR3 DNA: TGCAGTGCTAGTTTAGCGGGGGTAGAGACCCAGTACTTC

V gene: TRBV12-3/TRBV12-4
D gene: -
J gene: TRBJ1-1
clone size: -
CDR3 protein: CASSPDGEGEAFF
CDR3 DNA: TGTGCCAGCAGTCCCGACGGAGAGGGTGAAGCTTTCTTT

V gene: TRBV27
D gene: -
J gene: TRBJ2-2
clone size: -
CDR3 protein: CASKNYTGELFF
CDR3 DNA: TGTGCCAGTAAGAACTACACCGGGGAGCTGTTTTTT

V gene: TRBV20-1
D gene: -
J gene: TRBJ2-7
clone size: few
CDR3 protein: CSPPGYTQSEQYF
CDR3 DNA: TGCAGCCCTCCGGGATACACCCAATCCGAGCAGTACTTC

V gene: TRBV18
D gene: -
J gene: TRBJ2-5
clone size: many
CDR3 protein: CASDHHSGNQETQYF
CDR3 DNA: TGTGCCAGCGACCACCACTCGGGAAACCAAGAGACCCAGTACTTC

V gene: TRBV3-1
D gene: -
J gene: TRBJ1-4
clone size: many
CDR3 protein: CASSQVPKYEKLFF
CDR3 DNA: TGTGCCAGCAGCCAAGTACCGAAGTATGAAAAACTGTTTTTT

V gene: TRBV19
D gene: -
J gene: TRBJ1-1
clone size: few
CDR3 protein: CASRGLANTEAFF
CDR3 DNA: TGTGCCAGTAGGGGACTGGCCAACACTGAAGCTTTCTTT

V gene: TRBV30
D gene: -
J gene: TRBJ2-7
clone size: many
CDR3 protein: CAWSVAYEQYF
CDR3 DNA: TGTGCCTGGAGTGTCGCCTACGAGCAGTACTTC

V gene: TRBV6-6
D gene: TRBD1
J gene: TRBJ2-1
clone size: few
CDR3 protein: CASSYYPGTGHNEQFF
CDR3 DNA: TGTGCCAGCAGTTACTATCCCGGGACAGGCCACAATGAGCAGTTCTTC

V gene: TRBV29-1
D gene: -
J gene: TRBJ1-4
clone size: -
CDR3 protein: CSVGDREKLFF
CDR3 DNA: TGCAGCGTTGGTGACCGGGAAAAACTGTTTTTT

V gene: TRBV3-1
D gene: -
J gene: TRBJ1-1
clone size: many
CDR3 protein: CASSQLSGNTEAFF
CDR3 DNA: TGTGCCAGCAGCCAATTGTCAGGGAACACTGAAGCTTTCTTT

V gene: TRBV19
D gene: -
J gene: TRBJ1-5
clone size: -
CDR3 protein: CASSIDSFNQPQHF
CDR3 DNA: TGTGCCAGTAGTATAGACAGTTTCAATCAGCCCCAGCATTTT

V gene: TRBV5-1
D gene: -
J gene: TRBJ1-4
clone size: many
CDR3 protein: CASSSGATNEKLFF
CDR3 DNA: TGCGCCAGCAGTTCAGGGGCAACTAATGAAAAACTGTTTTTT